These T cell receptor beta chains were read from a single sample in a study of cytomegalovirus exposure and HLA in healthy donors. Clones were sequenced by immunoSEQ multiplex PCR, and TCRdb holds only the in-frame ones, with some missing. The sample consists of 75,000 to 100,000 clones, around 82% of them appearing once. Input material: PBMCs. The receptor set was obtained from a man aged 35-49 years in good health and CMV-seropositive. The CDR3 runs from the conserved cysteine through the conserved F or W. The D gene is left open where the match is weak. Size is stated for part of the rows, as once, few or many counts, or as a class when the clone is expanded.

clone size,V gene,D gene,J gene,CDR3 DNA,CDR3 protein
NA,TRBV5-4,NA,TRBJ2-6,TGTGCCAGCAGCTTGCAGGGTTGGCTTTCTGGGGCCAACGTCCTGACTTTC,CASSLQGWLSGANVLTF
NA,TRBV6-5,TRBD1,TRBJ2-3,TGTGCCAGCAGCCTTGGACAGGTGGAGGATACGCAGTATTTT,CASSLGQVEDTQYF
NA,TRBV11-3,TRBD2,TRBJ2-7,TGTGCCAGCAGCTACGGCGGGAGGCCCTACGAGCAGTACTTC,CASSYGGRPYEQYF
NA,TRBV7-9,NA,TRBJ1-1,TGTGCCAGCAGCTTAGCGGCGTCAGGTGAAGCTTTCTTT,CASSLAASGEAFF
NA,TRBV27,NA,TRBJ1-1,TGTGCCAGCAGTACACTAAACACTGAAGCTTTCTTT,CASSTLNTEAFF
NA,TRBV2,NA,TRBJ1-1,TGTGCCACCTCTTCTCAGGGAGGGGGTGAAGCTTTCTTT,CATSSQGGGEAFF
NA,TRBV2,TRBD1,TRBJ2-5,TGTGCCAGCAGGCAAACCGGGACAGGGGAGACCCAGTACTTC,CASRQTGTGETQYF
NA,TRBV6-1,NA,TRBJ1-6,TGTGCCAGCAGTGAAATGCGGGTTAATTCACCCCTCCACTTT,CASSEMRVNSPLHF
NA,TRBV19,TRBD1,TRBJ1-2,TGTGCCAGTAGTTCGACAGGGAACTATGGCTACACCTTC,CASSSTGNYGYTF
NA,TRBV6-5,TRBD1,TRBJ1-4,TGTGCCAGCAGTTACAACCTGGACAGGGTAGGAGAAAAACTGTTTTTT,CASSYNLDRVGEKLFF
NA,TRBV28,NA,TRBJ1-4,TGTGCCAGCAGTTTAGGAGGGGCCGGTAATGAAAAACTGTTTTTT,CASSLGGAGNEKLFF
NA,TRBV11-2,NA,TRBJ1-1,TGTGCCAGCAGCACCAACAGGGCTGCCACTGAAGCTTTCTTT,CASSTNRAATEAFF
NA,TRBV2,NA,TRBJ2-7,TGTGCCAGCAGTTTGGACAAGCCACAATACGAGCAGTACTTC,CASSLDKPQYEQYF
once,TRBV6-1,NA,TRBJ1-5,TGTGCCAGCATGTCAGGGGCCTGGGAGCCCCAGCATTTT,CASMSGAWEPQHF
NA,TRBV4-1,NA,TRBJ2-2,TGCGCCAGCAGCCAAGAAGCAGGGCTAGACACCGGGGAGCTGTTTTTT,CASSQEAGLDTGELFF
NA,TRBV27,TRBD1,TRBJ2-5,TGTGCCAGCAGTCTTTTTGGGACAGTAGGGGAGACCCAGTACTTC,CASSLFGTVGETQYF
NA,TRBV15,NA,TRBJ2-7,TGTGCCGTGGGGCGTCCGAGCTCCTACGAGCAGTACTTC,CAVGRPSSYEQYF
NA,TRBV5-1,NA,TRBJ1-1,TGCGCCAGCAGCTTGACAGGGTCGGCCACTGAAGCTTTCTTT,CASSLTGSATEAFF
NA,TRBV11-2,TRBD1,TRBJ1-5,TGTGCCAGCAGCTTAGCCGGGACAGGGACTCAGCCCCAGCATTTT,CASSLAGTGTQPQHF
NA,TRBV30,TRBD2,TRBJ2-1,TGTGCCTGGAATACCGCCGCGGGGGGTGAGCAGTTCTTC,CAWNTAAGGEQFF
NA,TRBV11-2,TRBD2,TRBJ2-5,TGTGCCAGCAGCTTAAAACGGGGGGGGTCCGGGGAGACCCAGTACTTC,CASSLKRGGSGETQYF
NA,TRBV4-2,TRBD1,TRBJ1-2,TGTGCCAGCAGCCAAGGAACAGACAGGGCGGGGGGCTACACCTTC,CASSQGTDRAGGYTF
once,TRBV20-1,NA,TRBJ2-7,TGCAGTGCTATTGCGGCCTACGAGCAGTACTTC,CSAIAAYEQYF
NA,TRBV5-1,TRBD1,TRBJ1-5,TGCGCCAGCAGCGGGACAGGGGATCAGCCCCAGCATTTT,CASSGTGDQPQHF
NA,TRBV2,NA,TRBJ1-2,TGTGCCAGCAGTGAAGGGCAGGGCAGTGGCTACACCTTC,CASSEGQGSGYTF
NA,TRBV5-1,NA,TRBJ1-2,TGCGCCAGCTCAGACGGGTTCTATGGCTACACCTTC,CASSDGFYGYTF